This is a list of T cell receptor beta chains from one sample in a study of Ad26.COV2.S vaccination and SARS-CoV-2 variants. Assay used: immunoSEQ multiplex PCR; TCRdb lists only in-frame clones, some missing. Of about 350,000 clones listed, 90% to 95% were seen once; the top ten hold 3% to 4%. The sequenced sample was peripheral blood, obtained after recovery from COVID-19. These TCRs come from a human donor who had recovered from COVID-19. Each CDR3 is given with its conserved first and last residue. D genes are given only for firm matches. Size values are once, few and many counts, or a class for expanded clones, and some rows have none.

j_gene	v_gene	abundance	d_gene	CDR3aa	CDR3nt
TRBJ1-6	TRBV18	.	.	CASSPRPDSSYNSPLHF	TGTGCCAGCTCACCCCGACCCGACAGCTCCTATAATTCACCCCTCCACTTT
TRBJ1-5	TRBV9	once	TRBD1	CASSRTGNSNQPQHF	TGTGCCAGCAGCCGGACAGGGAATAGCAATCAGCCCCAGCATTTT
TRBJ2-7	TRBV7-9	.	TRBD1	CASSSPRDRALSYEQYF	TGTGCCAGCAGCTCACCCCGGGACAGGGCCCTCTCCTACGAGCAGTACTTC
TRBJ1-1	TRBV3-1/TRBV3-2	.	.	CASGYLNTEAFF	TGTGCCAGCGGTTATTTGAACACTGAAGCTTTCTTT
TRBJ1-5	TRBV4-1	.	.	CASSQEVAMGNQPQHF	TGCGCCAGCAGCCAAGAAGTCGCTATGGGCAATCAGCCCCAGCATTTT
TRBJ1-5	TRBV19	.	.	CASSMVGNSNQPQHF	TGTGCCAGTAGTATGGTAGGGAATAGCAATCAGCCCCAGCATTTT
TRBJ1-5	TRBV5-6	once	.	CASSVLRQGIDSNQPQHF	TGTGCCAGCAGCGTGCTCAGGCAGGGGATCGATAGCAATCAGCCCCAGCATTTT
TRBJ1-4	TRBV5-1	.	TRBD1	CASSLDGTGNEKLFF	TGCGCCAGCAGCTTGGACGGGACAGGGAATGAAAAACTGTTTTTT
TRBJ1-4	TRBV6-5	.	TRBD1	CASSRDRVDEKLFF	TGTGCCAGCTCCCGGGACAGGGTAGATGAAAAACTGTTTTTT
TRBJ1-1	TRBV5-1	.	.	CASRYDVGGNTEAFF	TGCGCCAGCAGATATGATGTGGGGGGGAACACTGAAGCTTTCTTT
TRBJ2-3	TRBV9	.	TRBD1	CASSVLTGTDVVTQYF	TGTGCCAGCAGCGTCTTGACAGGGACGGATGTAGTTACGCAGTATTTT
TRBJ2-1	TRBV7-9	.	TRBD2	CASSLGTSGGGQFF	TGTGCCAGCAGCTTAGGCACTAGCGGGGGGGGACAGTTCTTC
TRBJ2-5	TRBV4-3	.	TRBD1	CASSQDRTGRETQYF	TGCGCCAGCAGCCAAGACCGGACAGGGCGAGAGACCCAGTACTTC
TRBJ2-1	TRBV13	.	TRBD2	CASSYSGNEQFF	TGTGCCAGCAGCTATAGCGGGAATGAGCAGTTCTTC
TRBJ1-1	TRBV18	once	.	CASSQITGMNTEAFF	TGTGCCAGCTCACAGATAACAGGGATGAACACTGAAGCTTTCTTT
TRBJ1-1	TRBV10-3	few	.	CAISVGGRDTEAFF	TGTGCCATCAGTGTGGGTGGACGGGACACTGAAGCTTTCTTT
TRBJ2-7	TRBV7-8	.	.	CASSLSPTGAREQYF	TGTGCCAGCAGCTTATCCCCCACGGGGGCGCGCGAGCAGTACTTC
TRBJ1-5	TRBV29-1	many	.	CSVRDNYNQPQHF	TGCAGCGTTAGAGACAACTATAATCAGCCCCAGCATTTT
TRBJ2-7	TRBV27	.	.	CASSRRNSPYEQYF	TGTGCCAGCAGCCGACGAAACTCCCCCTACGAGCAGTACTTC
TRBJ2-3	TRBV27	.	.	CASSFNGVGDTQYF	TGTGCCAGCAGTTTCAACGGGGTAGGAGATACGCAGTATTTT
TRBJ2-1	TRBV29-1	.	.	CSARTADYGEQFF	TGCAGCGCCCGAACCGCAGATTACGGTGAGCAGTTCTTC
TRBJ1-4	TRBV6-5	.	.	CASSNSQPTNEKLFF	TGTGCCAGCAGCAACTCTCAGCCCACTAATGAAAAACTGTTTTTT
TRBJ1-2	TRBV7-3	.	.	CASSLSHRDGHLDGYTF	TGTGCCAGCAGCTTAAGCCATAGGGACGGCCATCTTGATGGCTACACCTTC
TRBJ1-1	TRBV5-8	.	.	CASSFKGEAFF	TGTGCCAGCAGCTTCAAGGGGGAAGCTTTCTTT
TRBJ1-1	TRBV12-3/TRBV12-4	.	TRBD1	CAIVLTGKTEAFF	TGTGCCATCGTATTGACAGGGAAAACTGAAGCTTTCTTT
TRBJ1-2	TRBV2	once	TRBD1	CASRRDRVNYGYTF	TGTGCCAGCAGGCGGGACAGGGTTAACTATGGCTACACCTTC
TRBJ1-1	TRBV5-8	.	.	CASSPGPPGRIMNTEAFF	TGTGCCAGCAGCCCCGGCCCTCCGGGACGGATCATGAACACTGAAGCTTTCTTT
TRBJ2-7	TRBV18	.	.	CASSPPRGGSSEQYF	TGTGCCAGCTCACCACCACGCGGGGGCTCGAGCGAGCAGTACTTC
TRBJ1-5	TRBV27	.	.	CASSLVGYSNQPQHF	TGTGCCAGCAGTTTAGTAGGCTATAGCAATCAGCCCCAGCATTTT